Below, 18 T cell receptor beta chains from the same sample are listed, as sequenced in a study of cytotoxic CD8 clonotypes in ibrutinib-treated CLL. Data came from immunoSEQ multiplex PCR; TCRdb stores just in-frame clones and leaves some out. Of nearly 100,000 clones in the sample, 70% to 85% were seen once. The sample consisted of PBMCs, taken after 12 months of ibrutinib treatment. The receptors originated from a human donor with chronic lymphocytic leukemia.

The chain is built from TRBV6-5 and TRBJ2-5; D gene ambiguous. CDR3 size: 11 residues. CDR1 and CDR2 from the germline V gene are MNHEY and SVGAGI. V was trimmed by 5 bases and J by 4 bases, leaving 5 bases between them. CDR3 sequence reads: CASSKGETQYF. The CDR3 coding sequence is TGTGCCAGCAGTAAGGGAGAGACCCAGTACTTC.

This sequence joins TRBV4-2 and TRBJ2-7; TRBD2 might be the D (6 bases). Trimming shortened V by 1 base and J by 4 bases, and 14 bases separated the two germline ends. Germline CDR1 LGHNA, CDR2 YNFKEQ. The CDR3 runs to 15 residues. In DNA form, the CDR3 reads TGTGCCAGCAGCCAAGGGGCGGGGCAGGCGTACGAGCAGTACTTC. Protein product: CASSQGAGQAYEQYF.

This sequence joins TRBV7-2 and TRBJ1-6; 7 bases agree with TRBD1. V shed 5 bases and J 10 bases; nucleotides not matched to a gene: 8. Germline V gives CDR1 SGHTA, CDR2 FQGNSA. The length of the CDR3 is 14 residues. In nucleotides, the CDR3 is TGTGCCAGCAGCCCCCAGGGGGTTGGCTCACCCCTCCACTTT. Residues: CASSPQGVGSPLHF.

Only a few counts were recorded for this clone. The V gene is TRBV21-1, the J gene TRBJ2-3; the table's D call of TRBD1 was not tested on the DNA. TRBV21-1 is labeled a pseudogene. The CDR3 runs 15 residues. CDR3: CASSRNRLGTDTQYF. The CDR3 coding sequence is TGTGCCAGCAGCCGAAACAGGCTTGGCACAGATACGCAGTATTTT.

This sequence joins TRBV2 and TRBJ1-1; 9 bases are shared with TRBD1. The CDR3 consists of 16 residues. Trimming removed 6 bases from V and 1 base from J; junction bases left unmatched: 9. The germline V gene encodes CDR1 SNHLY and CDR2 FYNNEI. In DNA form, the CDR3 reads TGTGCCAGCAGGCCGGGACAGGGCAGAGGGAACACTGAAGCTTTCTTT. Translated, it gives CASRPGQGRGNTEAFF.

This chain uses TRBV10-2 with TRBJ2-5; 8 bases fit TRBD1. This CDR3 has 12 residues. The germline CDR1 and CDR2 sequences are WSHSY and SAAADI. The junction had 2 bases not matched to a gene; V was cut back by 6 bases and J by 5 bases. The CDR3 sequence is CASRRQGETQYF. The CDR3 nucleotides read TGCGCCAGCAGAAGACAGGGGGAGACCCAGTACTTC.

This CDR3 is CASSANEGLETQYF. The CDR3 DNA reads as TGTGCCAGCAGCGCTAATGAGGGGTTAGAGACCCAGTACTTC. The rearrangement links TRBV7-7 to TRBJ2-5; possibly TRBD1 or TRBD2 for D (5 bases each). Germline CDR1 reads SSHAT; CDR2 reads FNYEAQ (reference sequence). V lost 5 bases, J lost 4 bases, and 14 bases lay in between. The CDR3 sequence is 14 residues long. Variable domain in full (rest from reference TRBV7-7 and TRBJ2-5): GAGVSQSPRYKVTKRGQDVTLRCDPISSHATLYWYQQALGQGPEFLTYFNYEAQPDKSGLPSDRFSAERPEGSISTLTIQRTEQRDSAMYRCASSANEGLETQYFGPGTRLLVL.

The V and J genes are TRBV7-3 and TRBJ2-3; 7 bases match TRBD1. With V trimmed by 8 bases and J by 2 bases, 1 base remained unmatched. The length of the CDR3 is 12 residues. Per germline, CDR1 SGHTA and CDR2 FQGTGA. CDR3 protein: CASGQDTDTQYF. CDR3 DNA sequence: TGTGCCAGCGGACAGGACACAGATACGCAGTATTTT. The full variable domain, with the rest looked up from reference TRBV7-3 and TRBJ2-3, is GAGVSQTPSNKVTEKGKYVELRCDPISGHTALYWYRQSLGQGPEFLIYFQGTGAADDSGLPNDRFFAVRPEGSVSTLKIQRTERGDSAVYLCASGQDTDTQYFGPGTRLTVL.

This clone was counted a single time. V is TRBV5-4 and J is TRBJ2-5; D not certain. Trimming shortened V by 7 bases and J by 1 base, and 11 bases separated the two germline ends. The CDR3 is 13 residues long. CDR1 and CDR2 (germline): SGHNT, YYREEE (reference sequence). The CDR3 region has the DNA TGTGCCAGCCAACTGGGCGTCCAAGAGACCCAGTACTTC. Translation: CASQLGVQETQYF.

The chain uses TRBV5-6 and TRBJ2-5; 9 positions agree with TRBD2. The V and J ends lost 3 bases and 2 bases, in that order; junction bases with no gene match: 11. CDR3 size: 17 residues. Germline loops: CDR1 SGHDT, CDR2 YYEEEE. CDR3 in amino acids: CASSSTLTSGVQETQYF. CDR3 nucleotides: TGTGCCAGCAGCTCGACCCTGACTAGCGGAGTTCAAGAGACCCAGTACTTC.

The chain has TRBV12-5 and TRBJ1-3; possibly TRBD1 for D (5 bases). This CDR3 spans 14 amino acids. CDR1 and CDR2 (germline): LGHNT, FRNRAP. Trimming took off 0 bases at V and 4 bases at J, with 7 bases between the two ends. The CDR3 loop is CASGLVEGGNTIYF. CDR3 nucleotides: TGTGCTAGTGGTTTGGTTGAGGGGGGAAACACCATATATTTT.

The chain combines TRBV2 with TRBJ1-1; the D is unclear. The CDR3 extends over 13 amino acids. V lost 4 bases and J 1 base, leaving 7 bases between the germline ends. Per the germline V gene, CDR1 is SNHLY and CDR2 is FYNNEI. The CDR3 spells CASSGRGNTEAFF. The CDR3 bases are TGTGCCAGCAGTGGTCGGGGGAACACTGAAGCTTTCTTT.

Note on this clone: Mismatch with germline at one junction end may stem from a read error. J is TRBJ1-2 and V is TRBV2, with a possible D match to TRBD1 (5 bases). CDR1 is SNHLY and CDR2 is FYNNEI in the germline V gene. CDR3 length equals 16 residues. CDR3 protein: CASSEIRDGFNYGHTF. DNA for the CDR3: TGTGCCAGCAGTGAAATCCGGGACGGATTTAACTATGGCCACACCTTC.

The V and J genes are TRBV28 and TRBJ1-2; D not resolved. The CDR3 runs 12 residues. Per germline, CDR1 MDHEN and CDR2 SYDVKM. V was trimmed by 7 bases and J by 0 bases, leaving 6 bases between them. CDR3: CASTDSNYGYTF. DNA of the CDR3: TGTGCCAGCACCGACTCTAACTATGGCTACACCTTC.

The rearrangement uses TRBV6-4 and TRBJ1-1; D uncertain. The CDR3 consists of 14 residues. Trimming stripped 0 bases from V and 8 bases from J, with 13 bases between. Per the germline V gene, CDR1 is MRHNA and CDR2 is SNTAGT. The CDR3 spells CASSDSYLSPEAFF. The CDR3 bases are TGTGCCAGCAGTGACTCGTACCTCAGTCCCGAAGCTTTCTTT.

The chain has TRBV10-1 and TRBJ1-1; D gene uncertain. Trimming took 8 bases from V and 1 from J, leaving 14 bases between them. CDR3 size: 14 residues. Germline CDR1 reads WNHNN; CDR2 reads SYGVQD (reference sequence). CDR3 coding DNA: TGCGCCAGCCAGAGTGAGACGACGAACACTGAAGCTTTCTTT. Protein sequence: CASQSETTNTEAFF.

V gene TRBV5-1 combines with J gene TRBJ2-1; the match to TRBD1 covers 9 bases. The length of the CDR3 is 14 residues. Germline assignment: CDR1 SGHRS and CDR2 YFSETQ. The ends lost 4 bases at V and 2 bases at J; junction bases unmatched: 1. CDR3 DNA sequence: TGCGCCAGCAGCCGGGACAGGGCCTACAATGAGCAGTTCTTC. This encodes CASSRDRAYNEQFF.

The chain combines TRBV2 with TRBJ2-7, with 7 bases fitting TRBD1. Germline CDR1 and CDR2: SNHLY and FYNNEI. Trimming at V came to 4 bases and at J to 4 bases, leaving 1 base not matched to a gene. The CDR3 extends over 12 amino acids. CDR3 DNA: TGTGCCAGCAGTGGACAGGGATACGAGCAGTACTTC. As protein: CASSGQGYEQYF. Variable domain in full (rest from reference TRBV2 and TRBJ2-7): EPEVTQTPSHQVTQMGQEVILRCVPISNHLYFYWYRQILGQKVEFLVSFYNNEISEKSEIFDDQFSVERPDGSNFTLKIRSTKLEDSAMYFCASSGQGYEQYFGPGTRLTVT.